The sample holds a few counts of the clone carrying this TCR beta chain. What it binds is not known. Libraries were prepared by immunoSEQ multiplex PCR; TCRdb keeps only in-frame clonotypes and omits some of them. The table has hundreds of thousands of clones, roughly three quarters seen once; the top ten hold around 5.9%. This sample is part of a study of cytotoxic CD8 clonotypes in ibrutinib-treated CLL. Study-wide context: Of the patients, 11 were relapsed/refractory, under 16 treatment-naive and 17 to 18 IGHV unmutated. By median roughly 72 months, approximately twelve had progressed and about 15 stayed remitted; responses had been 2 complete and roughly 25 partial.

Germline V gene sequence: CDR1 SGHTA, CDR2 FQGTGA. V was pared by 6 bases and J by 5 bases, with 13 bases between. This CDR3 has 13 residues. Study outcomes and limitations: Public clonotypes occurred uncommonly; on treatment, they contracted or remained stable.

The sequencing used PBMCs, collected after 12 months of ibrutinib treatment. V and J are TRBV7-3 and TRBJ1-2; a possible D gene is TRBD1 (5 bases). The sequence came from a human donor with chronic lymphocytic leukemia. For the CDR3, the DNA is TGTGCCAGCAGTCAGACAGAGGCTTATGGCTACACCTTC. This translates into CASSQTEAYGYTF.